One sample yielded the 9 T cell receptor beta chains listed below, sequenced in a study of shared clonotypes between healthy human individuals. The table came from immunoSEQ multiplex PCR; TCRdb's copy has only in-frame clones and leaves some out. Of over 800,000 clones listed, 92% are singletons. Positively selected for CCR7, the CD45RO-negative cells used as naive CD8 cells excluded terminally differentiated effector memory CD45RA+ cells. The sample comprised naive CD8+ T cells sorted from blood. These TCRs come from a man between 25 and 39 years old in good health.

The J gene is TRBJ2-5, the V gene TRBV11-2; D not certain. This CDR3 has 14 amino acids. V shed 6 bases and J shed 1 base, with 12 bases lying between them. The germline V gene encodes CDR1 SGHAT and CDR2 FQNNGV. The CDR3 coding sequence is TGTGCCAGCAGAGAACCCGGTACCCAAGAGACCCAGTACTTC. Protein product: CASREPGTQETQYF.

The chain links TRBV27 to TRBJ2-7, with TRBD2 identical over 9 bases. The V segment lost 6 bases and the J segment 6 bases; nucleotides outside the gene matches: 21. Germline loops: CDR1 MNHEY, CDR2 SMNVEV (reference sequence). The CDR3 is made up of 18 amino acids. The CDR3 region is CASSGRTLTGTSITEQYF. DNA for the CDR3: TGTGCCAGCAGCGGTCGAACACTTACCGGGACTAGCATTACCGAGCAGTACTTC.

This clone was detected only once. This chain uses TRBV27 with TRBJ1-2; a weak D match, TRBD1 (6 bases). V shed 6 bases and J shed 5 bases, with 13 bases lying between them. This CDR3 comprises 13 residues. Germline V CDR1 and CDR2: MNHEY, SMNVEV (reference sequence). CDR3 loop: CASRTGTLYGYTF. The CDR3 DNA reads TGTGCCAGCAGAACCGGGACATTGTATGGCTACACCTTC.

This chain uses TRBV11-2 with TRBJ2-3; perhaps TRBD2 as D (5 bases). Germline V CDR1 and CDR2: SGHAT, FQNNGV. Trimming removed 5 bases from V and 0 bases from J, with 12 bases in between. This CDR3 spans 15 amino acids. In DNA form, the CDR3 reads TGTGCCAGCAGCCCGGACTGGGAAAGCACAGATACGCAGTATTTT. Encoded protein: CASSPDWESTDTQYF.

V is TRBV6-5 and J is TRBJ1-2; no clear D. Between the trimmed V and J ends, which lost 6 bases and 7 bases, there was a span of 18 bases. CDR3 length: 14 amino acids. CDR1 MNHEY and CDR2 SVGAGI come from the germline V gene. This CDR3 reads CASSPAPDGPGYTF. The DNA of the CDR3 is TGTGCCAGCAGCCCCGCACCTGACGGACCTGGCTACACCTTC.

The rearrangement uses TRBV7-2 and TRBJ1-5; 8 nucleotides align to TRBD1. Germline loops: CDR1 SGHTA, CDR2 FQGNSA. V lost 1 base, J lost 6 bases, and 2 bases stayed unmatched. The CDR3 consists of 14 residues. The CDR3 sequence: CASSLGTGRQPQHF. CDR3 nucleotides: TGTGCCAGCAGCTTAGGGACAGGGCGTCAGCCCCAGCATTTT.

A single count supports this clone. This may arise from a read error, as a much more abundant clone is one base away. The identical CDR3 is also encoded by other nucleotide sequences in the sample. For the CDR3, the DNA is TGTGCCAGCAGTTTACGAGAGACCCAGTACTTC. Amino acid sequence: CASSLRETQYF. V and J are TRBV27 and TRBJ2-5, with D hard to call. This CDR3 is 11 amino acids long. From germline, CDR1 is MNHEY and CDR2 SMNVEV (reference sequence). Trimming pared 2 bases from V and 4 bases from J, leaving 2 bases between.

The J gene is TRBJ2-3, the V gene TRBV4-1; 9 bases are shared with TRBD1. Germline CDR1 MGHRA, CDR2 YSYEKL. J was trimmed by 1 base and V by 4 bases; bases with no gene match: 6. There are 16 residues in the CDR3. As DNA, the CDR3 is TGCGCCAGCAGCCGACAGGGGGAATTTGGCACAGATACGCAGTATTTT. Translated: CASSRQGEFGTDTQYF.

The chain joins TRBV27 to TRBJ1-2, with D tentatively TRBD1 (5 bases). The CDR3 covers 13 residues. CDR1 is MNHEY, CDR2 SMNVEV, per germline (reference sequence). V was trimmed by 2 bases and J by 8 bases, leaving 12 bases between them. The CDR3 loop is CASSLVPGRGYTF. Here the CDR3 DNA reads TGTGCCAGCAGTTTAGTGCCAGGGAGAGGCTACACCTTC.